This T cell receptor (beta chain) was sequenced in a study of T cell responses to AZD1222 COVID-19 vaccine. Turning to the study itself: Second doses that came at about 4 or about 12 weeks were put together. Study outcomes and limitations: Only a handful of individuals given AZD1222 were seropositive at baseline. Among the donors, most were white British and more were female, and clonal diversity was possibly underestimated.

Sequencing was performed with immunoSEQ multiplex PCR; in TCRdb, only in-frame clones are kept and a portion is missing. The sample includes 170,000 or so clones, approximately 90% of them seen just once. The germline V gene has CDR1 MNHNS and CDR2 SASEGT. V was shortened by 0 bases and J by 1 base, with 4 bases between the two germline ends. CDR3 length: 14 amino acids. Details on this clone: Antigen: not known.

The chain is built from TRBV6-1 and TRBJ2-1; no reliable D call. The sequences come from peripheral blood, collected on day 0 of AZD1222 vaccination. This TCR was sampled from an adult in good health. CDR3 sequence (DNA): TGTGCCAGCAGTGAAGCGGGGTCCTACAATGAGCAGTTCTTC. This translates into CASSEAGSYNEQFF.